Following are 14 T cell receptor beta chains from one sample sequenced in a study of siplizumab effects on memory and regulatory T cells. The repertoire was sequenced with immunoSEQ multiplex PCR; TCRdb's copy has only in-frame clones and lacks some. The table lists about 120,000 clones, about 94% of them singletons. The sequencing input was non-Treg CD4+ T cells sorted from blood. The receptors stem from a human donor in good health.

The V gene is TRBV11-2, the J gene TRBJ2-3, with 12 bases lining up with TRBD2. Germline CDR1 is SGHAT and CDR2 is FQNNGV. There are 16 residues in the CDR3. V trimming: 0 bases; J trimming: 7 bases; junction bases outside the gene matches: 5. The DNA for the CDR3 is TGTGCCAGCAGCTTAGACCCGCTAGCGGGGGGGCATACGCAGTATTTT. Residues: CASSLDPLAGGHTQYF. The full variable domain, completed using reference TRBV11-2 and TRBJ2-3, is EAGVAQSPRYKIIEKRQSVAFWCNPISGHATLYWYQQILGQGPKLLIQFQNNGVVDDSQLPKDRFSAERLKGVDSTLKIQPAKLEDSAVYLCASSLDPLAGGHTQYFGPGTRLTVL.

The chain is built from TRBV5-5 and TRBJ2-7; D unresolved. The length of the CDR3 is 11 residues. Germline V CDR1 and CDR2: SGHKS, YYEKEE (reference sequence). V shed 0 bases and J shed 7 bases, with 5 bases lying between them. CDR3 in amino acids: CASSLVQEQYF. The CDR3 DNA sequence: TGTGCCAGCAGCTTGGTTCAGGAGCAGTACTTC.

This chain connects TRBV5-1 to TRBJ1-4; D is unclear. The germline gives CDR1 SGHRS, CDR2 YFSETQ. Trimming took off 3 bases at V and 2 bases at J, with 11 bases between the two ends. CDR3 length: 15 amino acids. The CDR3 DNA follows: TGCGCCAGCAGCTACGCCCCAGACACTAATGAAAAACTGTTTTTT. Amino acid sequence: CASSYAPDTNEKLFF. Drawing the rest from reference TRBV5-1 and TRBJ1-4, the complete variable domain is KAGVTQTPRYLIKTRGQQVTLSCSPISGHRSVSWYQQTPGQGLQFLFEYFSETQRNKGNFPGRFSGRQFSNSRSEMNVSTLELGDSALYLCASSYAPDTNEKLFFGSGTQLSVL.

A remark on this clone: Compared with germline, one end of the junction differs, possibly owing to a read error. The gene calls are TRBV7-2 and TRBJ1-5, with D perhaps TRBD1 (6 bases). The CDR3 totals 14 residues. Germline-derived CDR1 and CDR2 are SGHTA and FQGNSA. For the CDR3, the DNA is TGTGCCAGCGGCTTCCGACAGGGCAATCAGCCCCAGCATTTT. Protein: CASGFRQGNQPQHF. Together with reference TRBV7-2 and TRBJ1-5, the CDR3 gives the full variable domain: GAGVSQSPSNKVTEKGKDVELRCDPISGHTALYWYRQSLGQGLEFLIYFQGNSAPDKSGLPSDRFSAERTGGSVSTLTIQRTQQEDSAVYLCASGFRQGNQPQHFGDGTRLSIL.

The chain employs TRBV6-5 and TRBJ2-3; unclear D gene. CDR1 is MNHEY and CDR2 is SVGAGI in the germline V gene. With 4 bases removed from V and 4 bases from J, the gap between germline ends came to 6 bases. CDR3 length: 12 residues. The CDR3 DNA reads as TGTGCCAGCAGTTCCGTCCCAGATACGCAGTATTTT. This translates into CASSSVPDTQYF.

V is TRBV9 and J is TRBJ2-7; D call uncertain. This CDR3 is built from 12 residues. Germline CDR1 SGDLS, CDR2 YYNGEE. V lost 3 bases and J 3 bases, leaving 7 bases between the germline ends. CDR3 in amino acids: CASSGQNYEQYF. The CDR3 DNA reads as TGTGCCAGCAGCGGCCAGAACTACGAGCAGTACTTC.

The chain is built from TRBV6-5 and TRBJ1-2; 10 positions match TRBD1. CDR3 length: 15 amino acids. The V gene's germline CDR1 is MNHEY and CDR2 SVGAGI. Trimming took 5 bases from V and 8 from J; bases not matched to a gene: 11. CDR3 DNA sequence: TGTGCCAGCAGTCCCGGCCGGGACAGGGGCTGGGGCTACACCTTC. Amino acid sequence: CASSPGRDRGWGYTF.

CDR3 DNA: TGTGCCAGCAGGAGAGACAGGGCGAACTATGGCTACACCTTC. Protein sequence: CASRRDRANYGYTF. The chain joins TRBV6-6 to TRBJ1-2; 7 bases align to TRBD1. Germline V lookup: CDR1 MNHNY, CDR2 SVGAGI (reference sequence). The trim removed 6 bases at V and 2 bases at J, leaving 6 bases unmatched. The CDR3 covers 14 residues.

The chain uses TRBV6-5 and TRBJ1-5; D gene unclear. From germline, CDR1 is MNHEY and CDR2 SVGAGI. The CDR3 contains 13 residues. With 8 bases removed from V and 7 bases from J, the gap between germline ends came to 15 bases. In nucleotides, the CDR3 is TGTGCCAGCTCTTATCAGGCGGGCCAGCCCCAGCATTTT. Residues: CASSYQAGQPQHF.

V usage is TRBV12-5 and J usage is TRBJ2-1; 8 bases match TRBD2. V was clipped by 3 bases and J by 0 bases; unmatched bases: 7. This CDR3 region has 17 residues. CDR1 and CDR2 from the germline V gene are LGHNT and FRNRAP. In DNA, the CDR3 is TGTGCTAGTGGTTTCCTAGCGGGCGGGAGCTCCTACAATGAGCAGTTCTTC. Translating it yields CASGFLAGGSSYNEQFF. Based on the CDR3 plus reference TRBV12-5 and TRBJ2-1, the full variable domain is DARVTQTPRHKVTEMGQEVTMRCQPILGHNTVFWYRQTMMQGLELLAYFRNRAPLDDSGMPKDRFSAEMPDATLATLKIQPSEPRDSAVYFCASGFLAGGSSYNEQFFGPGTRLTVL.

This clone was detected once. The chain couples TRBV18 to TRBJ1-4, with D possibly being TRBD1 (6 bases). The CDR3 extends over 13 amino acids. CDR1 is KGHSH and CDR2 is LQKENI in the germline V gene. V lost 3 bases and J lost 8, with 10 bases in between. The CDR3 DNA reads as TGTGCCAGCTCACCGGGGACACAGGAAAAACTGTTTTTT. Translating gives CASSPGTQEKLFF.

The chain uses TRBV2 and TRBJ2-2, with 8 bases lining up with TRBD1. The V gene end was trimmed by 8 bases and the J gene end by 2 bases; junction bases not matched to a gene: 13. Per the germline V gene, CDR1 is SNHLY and CDR2 is FYNNEI. The CDR3 length is 17 residues. CDR3 region: CASLPPNGQGNTGELFF. In DNA form, the CDR3 reads TGTGCCAGCCTCCCCCCTAACGGACAGGGAAACACCGGGGAGCTGTTTTTT.

The chain is built from TRBV28 and TRBJ1-1; D remains ambiguous. The CDR3 is made up of 15 amino acids. V dropped 5 bases and J dropped 0 bases, with 13 bases sitting between them. Germline V gene sequence: CDR1 MDHEN, CDR2 SYDVKM. The CDR3 coding sequence is TGTGCCAGCAGTGCACCGACGGGCATGAACACTGAAGCTTTCTTT. This translates into CASSAPTGMNTEAFF.

V gene TRBV11-2 combines with J gene TRBJ1-2, with TRBD1 as a possible D gene (6 bases). V lost 3 bases, J lost 2 bases, and 10 bases lay in between. Looked up from germline, CDR1 is SGHAT and CDR2 is FQNNGV. The CDR3 sequence is 14 residues long. In nucleotides, the CDR3 is TGTGCCAGCAGCTTGATAGGGGGGAACTATGGCTACACCTTC. Amino acids: CASSLIGGNYGYTF. The full variable domain, in which reference TRBV11-2 and TRBJ1-2 provide the parts outside the CDR3, is EAGVAQSPRYKIIEKRQSVAFWCNPISGHATLYWYQQILGQGPKLLIQFQNNGVVDDSQLPKDRFSAERLKGVDSTLKIQPAKLEDSAVYLCASSLIGGNYGYTFGSGTRLTVV.